This TCR beta chain was sequenced during a study of T cells after yellow fever vaccination. There are many counts of this clonotype. TCRdb re-derived calls from the 5' RACE reads in MiXCR, one entry per CDR3 protein. The table has about 370,000 distinct CDR3 sequences, approximately 10% seen once. The CDR3 extends over 17 amino acids. CDR1 is LGHNA, CDR2 YSLEER, per germline. With 0 bases clipped from V and 3 bases from J, the junction kept 10 bases outside the gene matches. The source was PBMCs, collected on the day of the first yellow fever vaccination. The sequence was obtained from a young man who received the YFV17D yellow fever vaccine. The chain couples TRBV4-3 to TRBJ1-1; 7 bases are a match to TRBD1. This CDR3 is CASSQDRGRKRDTEAFF. The CDR3 DNA is TGCGCCAGCAGCCAAGATAGGGGGCGAAAACGGGACACTGAAGCTTTCTTT.